The 12 T cell receptor beta chains below come from one sample, sequenced in a study of CD8 T cells in Susac syndrome (dated by TCRdb to the late 2010s). To prepare the library, the immunoSEQ multiplex PCR assay was applied. RNA was extracted using the RNeasy kit, and roughly 0.5 to 1 ug of the RNA was reverse transcribed with random hexamers. TCRdb's own reprocessing of the public reads used fastp at Q25 and MiXCR and kept productive beta chains. For every CDR3 protein sequence, its rows merge into one entry that carries the most common genes and DNA. This sample lists over 300,000 distinct CDR3 sequences; roughly 94% were detected once. The ten top clones hold approximately 0.065% of the sample. The sample consisted of CD4+ T cells from PBMCs. The receptor set was obtained from a human donor with multiple sclerosis.

V and J are TRBV11-2 and TRBJ1-2; D uncertain. CDR1 is SGHAT, CDR2 FQNNGV, per germline. The CDR3 has 15 amino acids. Between the trimmed V and J ends, which lost 5 bases and 0 bases, there was a span of 13 bases. The CDR3 loop reads CASSPLGRPNYGYTF. As DNA, the CDR3 is TGTGCCAGCAGCCCCCTGGGCCGACCTAACTATGGCTACACCTTC.

This rearrangement joins TRBV7-2 to TRBJ2-5, with D hard to call. Germline CDR1 and CDR2: SGHTA and FQGNSA. The CDR3 has 15 residues. The V gene lost 4 bases and the J gene lost 5 bases, with 17 bases spanning the gap. The CDR3 loop reads CASSSGTVASETQYF. The DNA for the CDR3 is TGTGCCAGCAGCTCGGGCACCGTAGCATCCGAGACCCAGTACTTC.

This rearrangement joins TRBV12-3 or TRBV12-4 to TRBJ2-3, with 7 positions matching TRBD2. The CDR3 loop spans 16 amino acids. V lost 3 bases and J lost 0; bases outside the gene matches: 6. The CDR3 nucleotides read TGTGCCAGCAGTTTTACGGGACTATCTAGCACAGATACGCAGTATTTT. Its protein product is CASSFTGLSSTDTQYF.

This rearrangement joins TRBV27 to TRBJ2-3, with D perhaps matching TRBD2 (6 bases). CDR1 and CDR2 from the germline V gene are MNHEY and SMNVEV (reference sequence). Trimming removed 6 bases at V and 3 bases at J, with 13 bases between. The CDR3 extends over 14 amino acids. CDR3 protein: CASSPSRGTDTQYF. DNA of the CDR3: TGTGCCAGCAGCCCCAGCCGGGGGACAGATACGCAGTATTTT.

The chain recombines TRBV9 with TRBJ2-7; tentative D call: TRBD2 (5 bases). Trimming took off 4 bases at V and 0 bases at J, with 14 bases between the two ends. This CDR3 has 15 residues. Germline-derived CDR1 and CDR2 are SGDLS and YYNGEE. CDR3 bases: TGTGCCAGCAGCCCCACTACTAGGTCCTCCTACGAGCAGTACTTC. Its translation: CASSPTTRSSYEQYF.

V usage is TRBV6-1 and J usage is TRBJ1-4; tentatively, D is TRBD1 (5 bases). The CDR3 contains 16 residues. Germline CDR1 and CDR2: MNHNS and SASEGT. Trimming removed 5 bases at V and 0 bases at J, with 13 bases between. CDR3 sequence (DNA): TGTGCCAGCAGTATCCAGGGTCCCTCAACTAATGAAAAACTGTTTTTT. The encoded protein is CASSIQGPSTNEKLFF.

J is TRBJ1-3 and V is TRBV5-1; D not resolved. Germline lookup yields CDR1 SGHRS and CDR2 YFSETQ. The germline V and J ends were trimmed by 4 bases and 0 bases, with 8 bases remaining between them. This CDR3 contains 14 residues. The CDR3 loop is CASSPAASGNTIYF. CDR3 nucleotide sequence: TGCGCCAGCAGCCCGGCGGCCTCTGGAAACACCATATATTTT. The full variable domain, with the rest looked up from reference TRBV5-1 and TRBJ1-3, is KAGVTQTPRYLIKTRGQQVTLSCSPISGHRSVSWYQQTPGQGLQFLFEYFSETQRNKGNFPGRFSGRQFSNSRSEMNVSTLELGDSALYLCASSPAASGNTIYFGEGSWLTVV.

The chain combines TRBV6-1 with TRBJ1-3, with D possibly matching TRBD1 (5 bases). The germline V and J ends were trimmed by 5 bases and 0 bases, with 11 bases remaining between them. The CDR3 extends over 15 amino acids. Per germline, CDR1 MNHNS and CDR2 SASEGT. The CDR3 loop is CASSQTELSGNTIYF. For the CDR3, the DNA is TGTGCCAGCAGTCAGACAGAACTCTCTGGAAACACCATATATTTT.

V gene TRBV23-1 combines with J gene TRBJ2-2; D could derive from TRBD1 or TRBD2 (6 bases each). TRBV23-1 is noted as an ORF with a role that remains uncertain. This CDR3 spans 19 amino acids. Trimming removed 0 bases at V and 1 base at J, with 18 bases between. The CDR3 nucleotides read TGCGCCAGCAGTCAATCGTCAGGGTCCGGGGGCCTGAACACCGGGGAGCTGTTTTTT. Translated, it gives CASSQSSGSGGLNTGELFF.

As concerns this clonotype: Relative to the germline gene, one junction end is altered; a read error may explain this. The genes are TRBV5-1 and TRBJ1-1, with D possibly being TRBD1 (6 bases). CDR1 and CDR2 (germline): SGHRS, YFSETQ. The CDR3 runs to 15 residues. The CDR3 bases are TGCGCCAGCAGCCCACAGACAGGAGGGAACACTGAAGCTTTTTTT. As protein: CASSPQTGGNTEAFF.

The chain has TRBV5-1 and TRBJ1-1, with D tentatively TRBD1 (5 bases). V was shortened by 7 bases and J by 2 bases, with 15 bases between the two germline ends. CDR3 length: 14 amino acids. Germline CDR1 reads SGHRS; CDR2 reads YFSETQ. The CDR3 reads CASAERGGNTEAFF. CDR3 sequence (DNA): TGCGCCAGCGCGGAACGGGGGGGAAACACTGAAGCTTTCTTT.

This clonotype showed up just once. The chain uses TRBV4-2 and TRBJ2-3; 12 positions agree with TRBD2. V lost 3 bases, J lost 6 bases, and 7 bases stayed unmatched. This CDR3 has 16 residues. CDR1 and CDR2 from the germline V gene are LGHNA and YNFKEQ. The CDR3 loop reads CASSQTLAGGPDTQYF. The CDR3 bases are TGTGCCAGCAGCCAGACGCTAGCGGGAGGGCCGGATACGCAGTATTTT.